This entry is about one T cell receptor (beta chain). Described treatment: randomized to nivolumab then ipilimumab (arm A) or the reverse (arm B). From thawed PBMCs, live CD3+CD8+ cells negative for CD19 and CD56 were sorted. This sample was taken from a study of sequential checkpoint blockade in melanoma. Whole-study context: Randomization was 1:1 between first-line nivolumab→ipilimumab and ipilimumab→nivolumab.

Here immunoSEQ multiplex PCR was the method, and the copy in TCRdb shows in-frame clones only, minus some. The sample contains 15,000 to 20,000 clones, around 70% of which appear only once. The receptor comes from a human donor with melanoma. The source was CD8+ T cells sorted from blood (inferred from file names), collected from a patient given nivolumab and ipilimumab in sequence.

CDR3 amino acids: CASSYWEEYSNQPQHF. The CDR3 DNA reads TGTGCCAGCAGTTACTGGGAGGAATATAGCAATCAGCCCCAGCATTTT. The gene calls are TRBV6-5 and TRBJ1-5, with D unresolved. The CDR3 length is 16 residues. In germline, CDR1 is MNHEY, CDR2 SVGAGI. V was pared by 1 base and J by 0 bases, with 10 bases between.